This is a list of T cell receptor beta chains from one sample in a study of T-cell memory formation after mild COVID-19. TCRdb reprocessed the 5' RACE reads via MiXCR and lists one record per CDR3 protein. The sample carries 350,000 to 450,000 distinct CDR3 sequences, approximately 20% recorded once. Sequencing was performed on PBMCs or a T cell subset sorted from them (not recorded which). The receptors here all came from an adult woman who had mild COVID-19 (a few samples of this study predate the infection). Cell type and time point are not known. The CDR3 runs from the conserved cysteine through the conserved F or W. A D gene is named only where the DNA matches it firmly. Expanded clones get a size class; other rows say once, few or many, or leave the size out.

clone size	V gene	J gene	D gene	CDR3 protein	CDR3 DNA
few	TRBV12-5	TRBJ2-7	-	CASGPAGLPAYEQYF	TGTGCTAGTGGACCCGCCGGACTACCGGCCTACGAGCAGTACTTC
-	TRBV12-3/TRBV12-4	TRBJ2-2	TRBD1	CASSWDTGGTGELFF	TGTGCCAGCAGTTGGGACACAGGGGGAACCGGGGAGCTGTTTTTT
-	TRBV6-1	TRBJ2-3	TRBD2	CASMWTSGGQSTDTQYF	TGTGCCAGCATGTGGACTAGCGGGGGGCAGAGCACAGATACGCAGTATTTT
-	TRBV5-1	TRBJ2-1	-	CASTQRVGGNEQFF	TGCGCCAGCACCCAAAGGGTAGGGGGGAATGAGCAGTTCTTC
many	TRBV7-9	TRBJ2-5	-	CASSSEGRTKETQYF	TGTGCCAGCAGCTCAGAGGGACGGACTAAAGAGACCCAGTACTTC
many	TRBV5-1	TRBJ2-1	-	CASSSGGSREQFF	TGCGCCAGCAGCTCAGGGGGGAGTCGTGAGCAGTTCTTC
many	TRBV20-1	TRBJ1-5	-	CSARADMSNQPQHF	TGCAGTGCTAGAGCCGACATGAGCAATCAGCCCCAGCATTTT
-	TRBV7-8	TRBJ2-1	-	CASSLTGEAHEQFF	TGTGCCAGCAGCTTGACGGGAGAGGCGCATGAGCAGTTCTTC
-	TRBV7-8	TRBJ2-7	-	CASSPDSERNSEYF	TGTGCCAGCAGCCCGGACTCGGAACGAAATTCCGAGTACTTC
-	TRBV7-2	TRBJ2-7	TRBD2	CASSLALAGGEQYF	TGTGCCAGCAGCTTAGCCTTAGCGGGAGGCGAGCAGTACTTC
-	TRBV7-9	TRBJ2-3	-	CASSLEIGLSTDTQYF	TGTGCCAGCAGCTTAGAAATCGGCCTTTCCACAGATACGCAGTATTTT